This TCR beta chain came from a study of T-cell reconstitution after alpha-beta-depleted transplantation in children. Overall study results and limits: Newly made T cells mostly supplied T-cell counts and diversity one year after transplant. Where some patients showed high TCRbeta diversity at day 60, it came from recipient T cells and thymic progenitors that had survived. Roughly two months post-transplant, alpha-beta T cells reportedly originated from several hundred graft clones that had expanded.

The sample holds many counts of this clonotype. No antigen is known for it. V lost 3 bases to trimming and J lost 2 bases; unmatched junction nucleotides: 0. From germline, CDR1 is DFQATT and CDR2 SNEGSKA (reference sequence). The CDR3 contains 13 residues. For TCRbeta, the library was prepared with unique molecular identifiers. TCRdb re-called the PCR reads with MiXCR, one entry per CDR3 protein. The table records some 110,000 distinct CDR3 sequences, 10% to 13% of them present only once. V and J are TRBV20-1 and TRBJ2-1, with 8 bases matching TRBD2. This receptor was taken from a boy aged 2 to 9 with acute lymphoblastic leukemia, due to receive a stem cell transplant. Material: PBMCs, obtained before TCRalphabeta/CD19-depleted stem cell transplant. CDR3 in amino acids: CSASGRAYNEQFF. Here the CDR3 DNA reads TGCAGTGCTAGCGGGAGGGCCTACAATGAGCAGTTCTTC.